The clone carrying this T cell receptor (beta chain) has a handful of counts. What it binds is not known. The entry originates in a study of identical twins. Broader study findings: Beta out-of-frame sequences showed weaker excess twin sharing. Donors were not followed over many years; analysis was cross-sectional. Zero-insertion findings could be partly confounded by invariant cells (MAIT and iNKT cells).

The CDR3 extends over 14 amino acids. Trimming shortened V by 2 bases and J by 2 bases, and 10 bases separated the two germline ends. The germline CDR1 and CDR2 sequences are SNHLY and FYNNEI. Unique molecular identifiers were present on the cDNA, which also gained a universal primer site by template switching. TCRdb re-derived calls from the 5' RACE reads in MiXCR, one entry per CDR3 protein. The sample has about 530,000 distinct CDR3 sequences, around 24% seen once. These data are also associated with another study on yellow fever vaccine responses in identical twins.

The sequence came from a woman under 30 in good health. The chain recombines TRBV2 with TRBJ2-7; D might be TRBD1 (6 bases). Source material: CD4+ T cells sorted from blood. This CDR3 reads CASSEMDSTYEQYF. CDR3 bases: TGTGCCAGCAGTGAAATGGACAGCACCTACGAGCAGTACTTC.